This T cell receptor beta chain was obtained from a study of blood T cell repertoires in COVID-19. At the level of the study: Spain, Italy and the United States supplied samples that represented acute and convalescent COVID-19. PBMCs, B-cell-depleted T cells, or T cells provided the cDNA or gDNA that made up the material.

Authors' methods: From reference gene primer amplification, estimates of nucleated cell counts were derived. The table came from immunoSEQ multiplex PCR; TCRdb's copy has only in-frame clones and leaves some out. The V and J calls and clone size were taken over from that table, and D and trimming were inferred from the DNA. The sample yields hundreds of thousands of clones, approximately 81% seen once. The CDR3 contains 15 residues. Germline V gene data show CDR1 as WNHNN and CDR2 as SYGVQD (reference sequence). V was pared by 3 bases and J by 4 bases, with 10 bases between. This clonotype was obtained from a man aged 25 to 40 with active or convalescent COVID-19. Source material: peripheral blood. The chain is built from TRBV10-1 and TRBJ2-6; tentatively, D is TRBD2 (7 bases). The CDR3 here is CASSDGGPGANVLTF. The CDR3 DNA sequence: TGCGCCAGCAGTGACGGGGGGCCCGGGGCCAACGTCCTGACTTTC.